The TCR beta chain under discussion was sequenced for a study of cytomegalovirus exposure and HLA in healthy donors. This clone was recorded only once. Use of 60 Vbeta and 13 Jbeta primers characterized the PCR. Data came from immunoSEQ multiplex PCR; TCRdb stores just in-frame clones and leaves some out. The table lists 95,000 or so clones, around 81% of them singletons. This CDR3 contains 14 residues. The germline V gene encodes CDR1 MDHEN and CDR2 SYDVKM. Trimming shortened V by 3 bases and J by 8 bases, and 16 bases separated the two germline ends. The specimen was PBMCs. V usage is TRBV28 and J usage is TRBJ1-2, with a weak D call TRBD1 (6 bases). This receptor was taken from a woman in her seventies in good health and CMV-seropositive. The CDR3 DNA is TGTGCCAGCAGTTTTACAGGGCGGACGCGGGGCTACACCTTC. Protein product: CASSFTGRTRGYTF.